These T cell receptor beta chains were read from a single sample in a study of cytomegalovirus exposure and HLA in healthy donors. Profiling relied on immunoSEQ multiplex PCR, and the TCRdb table lists in-frame clones only, not all of them. The sample lists under 200,000 clones, 75% to 90% occurring once. Sequenced sample: PBMCs. These receptors came from a man between 18 and 29 years old in good health and CMV-seropositive. CDR3s include the opening cysteine and the closing phenylalanine or tryptophan. The D gene is left open where the match is weak. Size is omitted from some rows. Given values are once, few, many or a class for expanded clones.

j_call,clone_size,d_call,v_call,cdr3_aa,cdr3_nt
TRBJ2-3,-,TRBD2,TRBV6-4,CASSDRLAGPDTQYF,TGTGCCAGCAGTGACAGACTAGCGGGGCCAGATACGCAGTATTTT
TRBJ2-7,-,-,TRBV12-5,CASGLPRGLAYEQYF,TGTGCTAGTGGTTTACCCAGGGGATTGGCCTACGAGCAGTACTTC
TRBJ1-1,-,-,TRBV28,CASSLLEMIDRGGYTEAFF,TGTGCCAGCAGTTTATTGGAAATGATAGACAGAGGGGGATACACTGAAGCTTTCTTT
TRBJ1-1,-,TRBD1,TRBV4-1,CASSLRDSLNTEAFF,TGCGCCAGCAGCCTGCGGGACAGCTTGAACACTGAAGCTTTCTTT
TRBJ1-1,-,TRBD1,TRBV11-3,CASSKGRTGVIPDTEAFF,TGTGCCAGCAGCAAAGGAAGGACAGGGGTGATTCCGGACACTGAAGCTTTCTTT
TRBJ2-7,-,TRBD2,TRBV30,CAWSAWGGVEQYF,TGTGCCTGGAGTGCGTGGGGGGGAGTCGAGCAGTACTTC
TRBJ1-5,-,-,TRBV6-1,CASRVSGNQPQHF,TGTGCCAGCAGGGTTTCGGGCAATCAGCCCCAGCATTTT
TRBJ1-2,-,-,TRBV14,CASSQDYRDYGYTF,TGTGCCAGCAGCCAAGATTACAGGGACTATGGCTACACCTTC
TRBJ2-5,-,TRBD2,TRBV10-2,CASSERGGRQETQYF,TGCGCCAGCAGCGAGCGGGGGGGCCGGCAAGAGACCCAGTACTTC
TRBJ1-1,-,-,TRBV9,CASSIGGLSRTEAFF,TGTGCCAGCAGCATCGGTGGATTATCGAGGACTGAAGCTTTCTTT
TRBJ1-6,-,TRBD1,TRBV30,CAWRYPSGTGGLPLHF,TGTGCCTGGAGGTACCCCTCCGGGACAGGGGGCTTACCCCTCCACTTT
TRBJ2-2,-,TRBD1,TRBV5-3,CARSAGTGGPWDTGELFF,TGTGCCAGAAGCGCCGGGACAGGGGGCCCCTGGGACACCGGGGAGCTGTTTTTT
TRBJ1-2,-,-,TRBV7-2,CASSPHSSYGYTF,TGTGCCAGCAGCCCCCACAGTTCCTATGGCTACACCTTC
TRBJ2-2,few,-,TRBV5-1,CASSTSRAGELFF,TGCGCCAGCAGCACTAGCCGCGCGGGGGAGCTGTTTTTT
TRBJ2-7,once,TRBD1,TRBV2,CASSRDSSYEQYF,TGTGCCAGCAGTCGGGACAGTTCCTACGAGCAGTACTTC
TRBJ2-1,-,-,TRBV5-6,CASSFPPRGDNEQFF,TGTGCCAGCAGCTTTCCCCCCAGGGGAGACAATGAGCAGTTCTTC
TRBJ1-6,-,-,TRBV9,CASSVEGSYNSPLHF,TGTGCCAGCAGCGTAGAGGGGTCCTATAATTCACCCCTCCACTTT
TRBJ2-1,-,-,TRBV7-2,CASSPSLGGETYNEQFF,TGTGCCAGCAGCCCATCCTTGGGCGGGGAAACCTACAATGAGCAGTTCTTC
TRBJ2-3,-,TRBD1,TRBV18,CASSPETGSTDTQYF,TGTGCCAGCTCACCAGAGACAGGGTCGACAGATACGCAGTATTTT
TRBJ2-6,-,TRBD1,TRBV28,CASSPGQVFFSGANVLTF,TGTGCCAGCAGTCCGGGACAGGTTTTTTTCTCTGGGGCCAACGTCCTGACTTTC
TRBJ1-5,-,-,TRBV2,CASRSSSNQPQHF,TGTGCCAGCAGGTCGAGTAGCAATCAGCCCCAGCATTTT
TRBJ2-5,-,-,TRBV5-1,CASSLAGKETQYF,TGCGCCAGCAGCTTGGCCGGGAAAGAGACCCAGTACTTC
TRBJ2-7,-,-,TRBV7-6,CASSSTRGSYEQYF,TGTGCCAGCAGCTCAACCAGGGGATCCTACGAGCAGTACTTC
TRBJ1-1,-,-,TRBV25-1,CASRPPPEGEAFF,TGTGCCAGCAGACCCCCCCCGGAGGGTGAAGCTTTCTTT
TRBJ1-5,once,TRBD1,TRBV19,CASSYTGVSNQPQHF,TGTGCCAGTAGTTATACAGGGGTTAGCAATCAGCCCCAGCATTTT
TRBJ2-3,-,-,TRBV29-1,CSVEDLSSSTDTQYF,TGCAGCGTTGAAGATTTGTCCTCGAGCACAGATACGCAGTATTTT
TRBJ1-2,-,-,TRBV6-1,CASRPFGQQNGHTF,TGTGCCAGCAGACCCTTCGGACAGCAAAATGGCCACACCTTC
TRBJ2-7,-,TRBD1,TRBV29-1,CSAGWQGAGEQYF,TGCAGCGCCGGGTGGCAGGGGGCGGGAGAGCAGTACTTC
TRBJ1-1,-,TRBD1,TRBV7-2,CASRGWTGGLNTEAFF,TGTGCCAGCAGAGGATGGACAGGGGGCCTGAACACTGAAGCTTTCTTT
TRBJ2-7,-,TRBD2,TRBV6-1,CASRAAGEAYEQYF,TGTGCCAGCAGGGCCGCGGGAGAAGCCTACGAGCAGTACTTC
TRBJ2-3,-,-,TRBV4-3,CASSRLAGEVTQYF,TGCGCCAGCTCCCGGCTAGCCGGGGAGGTCACGCAGTATTTT
TRBJ2-3,-,TRBD2,TRBV9,CASGASGSDF,TGTGCCAGTGGGGCTAGCGGCTCGGATTTT
TRBJ2-7,-,-,TRBV28,CASLGVVYSYEQYF,TGTGCCAGCCTCGGGGTCGTCTACTCCTACGAGCAGTACTTC
TRBJ1-5,-,-,TRBV12-5,CASGQSEGGLLYSNQPQHF,TGTGCTAGTGGCCAATCCGAGGGAGGGCTTCTTTATAGCAATCAGCCCCAGCATTTT
TRBJ2-3,-,TRBD1,TRBV27,CASSLRDRANPGLLTSITDTQYF,TGTGCCAGCAGTCTCCGGGACAGGGCCAACCCGGGACTATTAACGAGTATCACAGATACGCAGTATTTT
TRBJ2-5,-,-,TRBV15,CATSVDWPQETQYF,TGTGCCACCAGCGTCGACTGGCCCCAAGAGACCCAGTACTTC
TRBJ1-4,-,TRBD1,TRBV15,CATSTGQGTIEKLFF,TGTGCCACCAGCACCGGACAGGGAACTATTGAAAAACTGTTTTTT
TRBJ1-1,few,TRBD1,TRBV7-9,CAREDRVGFPNTEAFF,TGTGCCAGGGAGGACAGGGTCGGATTCCCGAACACTGAAGCTTTCTTT
TRBJ2-7,-,TRBD1,TRBV7-9,CASSLRDRAYEQYF,TGTGCCAGCAGCTTACGGGACAGGGCCTACGAGCAGTACTTC
TRBJ2-5,-,TRBD1,TRBV4-3,CASSQDRGPRQETQYF,TGCGCCAGCAGCCAGGACAGGGGGCCCCGTCAAGAGACCCAGTACTTC
TRBJ1-1,-,TRBD1,TRBV7-6,CASSLLRDRGPAAFF,TGTGCCAGCAGCTTACTTCGGGACAGGGGGCCTGCAGCTTTCTTT
TRBJ2-3,-,TRBD2,TRBV19,CASTALSGGSTDTQYF,TGTGCCAGTACCGCCCTTAGCGGGGGGAGCACAGATACGCAGTATTTT
TRBJ1-5,-,TRBD1,TRBV2,CASSEGQGYQPQHF,TGTGCCAGCAGTGAGGGACAGGGTTATCAGCCCCAGCATTTT
TRBJ2-2,-,TRBD1,TRBV9,CASSVGRDRVNTGELFF,TGTGCCAGCAGCGTAGGACGGGACAGGGTGAACACCGGGGAGCTGTTTTTT
TRBJ2-3,-,TRBD1,TRBV18,CASSPPGQGTDTQYF,TGTGCCAGCTCACCACCGGGACAGGGGACAGATACGCAGTATTTT
TRBJ2-3,-,TRBD2,TRBV6-4,CASSRSGGRTDTQYF,TGTGCCAGCAGTCGTAGCGGGGGACGCACAGATACGCAGTATTTT
TRBJ2-7,-,TRBD2,TRBV4-1,CASSQVAGGQGEQYF,TGCGCCAGCAGCCAAGTTGCGGGGGGGCAGGGCGAGCAGTACTTC
TRBJ2-2,-,TRBD2,TRBV9,CASSVGEGRNTGELFF,TGTGCCAGCAGCGTAGGGGAGGGGAGGAACACCGGGGAGCTGTTTTTT
TRBJ2-1,-,TRBD2,TRBV9,CASNSQRGAYNEQFF,TGTGCCAGCAATTCCCAGCGGGGAGCCTACAATGAGCAGTTCTTC
TRBJ2-1,-,-,TRBV27,CASAHPGGEVEQFF,TGTGCCAGCGCCCATCCGGGCGGGGAGGTTGAGCAGTTCTTC